These 23 T cell receptor beta chains originate from one sample sequenced in a study of T cell clones after liver transplantation. Using immunoSEQ multiplex PCR, the repertoire was profiled, and TCRdb retains in-frame clones only, with some absent. Of around 110,000 clones in the sample, 75% to 95% are singletons; the top ten hold around 0.86%. The specimen was CD4+ T cells from blood, collected 12 months after liver transplant. Receptors were obtained from a human patient who received a liver transplant. The graft donor may have contributed some T cells.

The rearrangement joins TRBV27 to TRBJ2-7; D is unclear. CDR1 MNHEY and CDR2 SMNVEV come from the germline V gene (reference sequence). The CDR3 runs to 14 residues. The V gene lost 4 bases and the J gene lost 1 base, with 11 bases spanning the gap. CDR3 nucleotide sequence: TGTGCCAGCAGTTGGGTCGAAGGTTCCTACGAGCAGTACTTC. It translates to CASSWVEGSYEQYF.

The CDR3 DNA is TGTGCCACCTGCCGGCCAGGGGGCGAGCAGTACTTC. This codes for CATCRPGGEQYF. The chain has TRBV18 and TRBJ2-7, with 7 positions matching TRBD1. Germline-derived CDR1 and CDR2 are KGHSH and LQKENI. With V trimmed by 10 bases and J by 6 bases, 9 bases remained unmatched. The CDR3 sequence is 12 residues long.

V gene TRBV18 combines with J gene TRBJ2-7, with D perhaps given as TRBD1 or TRBD2 (5 bases each). The germline V gene encodes CDR1 KGHSH and CDR2 LQKENI. The CDR3 length is 15 residues. V was clipped by 4 bases and J by 3 bases, with 16 bases between them. The CDR3 sequence: CASSLRRQGDYEQYF. In nucleotides, the CDR3 is TGTGCCAGCTCACTCCGTCGGCAGGGAGACTACGAGCAGTACTTC. Drawing the rest from reference TRBV18 and TRBJ2-7, the complete variable domain is NAGVMQNPRHLVRRRGQEARLRCSPMKGHSHVYWYRQLPEEGLKFMVYLQKENIIDESGMPKERFSAEFPKEGPSILRIQQVVRGDSAAYFCASSLRRQGDYEQYFGPGTRLTVT.

The rearrangement links TRBV6-5 to TRBJ1-4; possibly TRBD1 for D (5 bases). V was pared by 2 bases and J by 11 bases, with 15 bases between. CDR3 length: 14 residues. Germline-derived CDR1 and CDR2 are MNHEY and SVGAGI. The DNA for the CDR3 is TGTGCCAGCAGTTACAAGCCAACCGGGGGGAAACTGTTTTTT. Its protein product is CASSYKPTGGKLFF.

This chain connects TRBV29-1 to TRBJ1-2, with unresolved D. The germline V gene encodes CDR1 SQVTM and CDR2 ANQGSEA. Trimming left V 3 bases short and J 2 bases short, with 7 bases between. The CDR3 runs to 12 residues. CDR3 loop: CSVETANYGYTF. CDR3 bases: TGCAGCGTTGAGACGGCGAACTATGGCTACACCTTC.

The genes are TRBV7-9 and TRBJ2-3, with TRBD2 identical over 10 bases. Germline V gene data show CDR1 as SEHNR and CDR2 as FQNEAQ (reference sequence). After removal of 4 bases from V and 4 bases from J, the junction contained 5 bases not matched to a gene. The CDR3 runs to 15 residues. In nucleotides, the CDR3 is TGTGCCAGCAGCTCGCTAGCGGGAGCCTCAGATACGCAGTATTTT. It translates to CASSSLAGASDTQYF.

The CDR3 nucleotides read TGTGCCAGCAGTTACCGGGAGGGCACCTCCTACGAGCAGTACTTC. As protein: CASSYREGTSYEQYF. V usage is TRBV6-5 and J usage is TRBJ2-7; 8 nucleotides align to TRBD2. This CDR3 comprises 15 residues. V lost 2 bases, J lost 0 bases, and 3 bases stayed unmatched. Germline assignment: CDR1 MNHEY and CDR2 SVGAGI.

The chain joins TRBV28 to TRBJ2-6; D remains unclear. The germline gives CDR1 MDHEN, CDR2 SYDVKM. CDR3 length: 14 amino acids. Trimming left V 3 bases short and J 1 base short, with 4 bases between. For the CDR3, the DNA is TGTGCCAGCAGTTTCCGTTCTGGGGCCAACGTCCTGACTTTC. Translating it yields CASSFRSGANVLTF.

This chain connects TRBV9 to TRBJ2-7; tentatively, D is TRBD2 (6 bases). Germline lookup yields CDR1 SGDLS and CDR2 YYNGEE. The V gene lost 4 bases and the J gene lost 4 bases, with 12 bases spanning the gap. The CDR3 length is 13 residues. DNA of the CDR3: TGTGCCAGCAGCAAGAGGGAGGAGTACGAGCAGTACTTC. Its translation: CASSKREEYEQYF.

On this clone itself: The sample contains more than one DNA sequence encoding this CDR3. The rearrangement uses TRBV5-1 and TRBJ2-2; D remains ambiguous. This CDR3 comprises 14 residues. Trimming pared 0 bases from V and 7 bases from J, leaving 10 bases between. Germline V gives CDR1 SGHRS, CDR2 YFSETQ. Here the CDR3 reads CASSLAAPRGELFF. CDR3 sequence (DNA): TGCGCCAGCAGCTTGGCCGCCCCACGCGGGGAGCTGTTTTTT. The full variable domain, rest sourced from reference TRBV5-1 and TRBJ2-2, is KAGVTQTPRYLIKTRGQQVTLSCSPISGHRSVSWYQQTPGQGLQFLFEYFSETQRNKGNFPGRFSGRQFSNSRSEMNVSTLELGDSALYLCASSLAAPRGELFFGEGSRLTVL.

This clone was recorded once. J is TRBJ1-4 and V is TRBV28; TRBD1 is a possible D gene (5 bases). Trimming removed 6 bases at V and 6 bases at J, with 17 bases between. The germline V gene encodes CDR1 MDHEN and CDR2 SYDVKM. The CDR3 totals 15 residues. In DNA, the CDR3 is TGTGCCAGCAGCGTAGGGGCGGGAGGGGATGAAAAACTGTTTTTT. The encoded protein is CASSVGAGGDEKLFF. The variable domain in full, completed from reference TRBV28 and TRBJ1-4, reads DVKVTQSSRYLVKRTGEKVFLECVQDMDHENMFWYRQDPGLGLRLIYFSYDVKMKEKGDIPEGYSVSREKKERFSLILESASTNQTSMYLCASSVGAGGDEKLFFGSGTQLSVL.

This clone has a single count. V usage is TRBV19 and J usage is TRBJ2-1; TRBD1 agrees at 8 bases. CDR3 size: 13 residues. Looked up from germline, CDR1 is LNHDA and CDR2 is SQIVND (reference sequence). J gave up 7 bases and V 6 bases, and 5 bases lay outside the gene matches. CDR3: CASSDRGENEQFF. The CDR3 nucleotides read TGTGCCAGTAGCGACAGGGGAGAAAATGAGCAGTTCTTC.

V usage is TRBV4-1 and J usage is TRBJ2-6, with D possibly TRBD1 on 6 matching bases. Germline V lookup: CDR1 MGHRA, CDR2 YSYEKL. The CDR3 contains 16 residues. V lost 1 base, J lost 6 bases, and 13 bases lay in between. This CDR3 is CASSQAQGWAANVLTF. The CDR3 DNA follows: TGCGCCAGCAGCCAAGCGCAGGGGTGGGCGGCCAACGTCCTGACTTTC.

The rearrangement links TRBV12-5 to TRBJ2-7; 7 bases map to TRBD1. The germline CDR1 and CDR2 sequences are LGHNT and FRNRAP. Trimming cost V 9 bases and J 0 bases; bases outside gene matches: 11. The CDR3 loop spans 15 amino acids. The CDR3 protein is CASQPNRGYSYEQYF. CDR3 sequence (DNA): TGTGCTAGCCAACCTAACAGGGGCTACTCCTACGAGCAGTACTTC.

The chain carries TRBV7-2 and TRBJ2-1, with D unclear. The germline CDR1 and CDR2 sequences are SGHTA and FQGNSA. The CDR3 contains 14 residues. V shed 10 bases and J shed 2 bases, with 15 bases lying between them. CDR3 amino acids: CATRSAGPYNEQFF. CDR3 bases: TGTGCCACCCGATCAGCTGGGCCCTACAATGAGCAGTTCTTC.

This chain links TRBV10-3 with TRBJ2-5; 11 positions match TRBD2. The germline V gene encodes CDR1 ENHRY and CDR2 SYGVKD. J lost 5 bases, V lost 2 bases, and 1 base had no gene match. CDR3 length: 14 residues. The CDR3 spells CAISETSGSETQYF. The CDR3 DNA sequence: TGTGCCATCAGTGAGACTAGCGGGAGTGAGACCCAGTACTTC.

The V and J genes are TRBV2 and TRBJ1-5; D not certain. Germline V gives CDR1 SNHLY, CDR2 FYNNEI. V dropped 8 bases and J dropped 4 bases, with 9 bases sitting between them. The CDR3 is 12 amino acids. The CDR3 loop is CASGMGNQPQHF. The DNA of the CDR3 is TGTGCCAGCGGGATGGGGAATCAGCCCCAGCATTTT.

This clone was seen a handful of times. V gene TRBV7-6 combines with J gene TRBJ1-1; D remains ambiguous. Germline V CDR1 and CDR2: SGHVS, FNYEAQ. CDR3 length: 18 amino acids. Trimming took off 1 base at V and 4 bases at J, with 22 bases between the two ends. The CDR3 coding sequence is TGTGCCAGCAGCTTAGATACAAGGGAGTCCTGGAGGAGCACTGAAGCTTTCTTT. This encodes CASSLDTRESWRSTEAFF.

This clone has a single count. This chain connects TRBV19 to TRBJ1-5; D is perhaps TRBD1 (6 bases). CDR1 LNHDA and CDR2 SQIVND come from the germline V gene (reference sequence). The CDR3 consists of 17 residues. The ends were cut back, 2 bases at V and 6 bases at J, with 20 bases in the middle. The CDR3 reads CASSINLGGINAQPQHF. The CDR3 DNA sequence: TGTGCCAGTAGTATAAACTTAGGGGGTATCAATGCTCAGCCCCAGCATTTT.

The V gene is TRBV7-9, the J gene TRBJ2-5; D unresolved. This CDR3 has 12 residues. The germline gives CDR1 SEHNR, CDR2 FQNEAQ (reference sequence). V gave up 5 bases and J gave up 2 bases, with 6 bases separating them. As DNA, the CDR3 is TGTGCCAGCAGCCGACCACAAGAGACCCAGTACTTC. Translating it yields CASSRPQETQYF.

The gene calls are TRBV19 and TRBJ2-1, with 13 bases fitting TRBD2. The V and J ends lost 4 bases and 9 bases, in that order; junction bases with no gene match: 6. Germline V gene lookup returns CDR1 LNHDA and CDR2 SQIVND (reference sequence). The CDR3 runs 15 residues. CDR3 sequence reads: CASSTGTSGISEQFF. The CDR3, as DNA: TGTGCCAGTAGTACCGGGACTAGCGGGATAAGTGAGCAGTTCTTC. Variable domain in full (rest from reference TRBV19 and TRBJ2-1): DGGITQSPKYLFRKEGQNVTLSCEQNLNHDAMYWYRQDPGQGLRLIYYSQIVNDFQKGDIAEGYSVSREKKESFPLTVTSAQKNPTAFYLCASSTGTSGISEQFFGPGTRLTVL.

V is TRBV11-3 and J is TRBJ2-6; 7 bases fit TRBD1. The germline gives CDR1 SGHNT, CDR2 YENEEA. After removal of 5 bases from V and 0 bases from J, the junction contained 10 bases not matched to a gene. The CDR3 is made up of 18 amino acids. The CDR3 loop is CASSGAGTAYSGANVLTF. DNA of the CDR3: TGTGCCAGCAGCGGGGCCGGGACAGCATACTCTGGGGCCAACGTCCTGACTTTC.

The chain recombines TRBV5-1 with TRBJ1-5, with no clear D. Trimming took 0 bases from V and 7 from J, leaving 11 bases between them. The CDR3 loop spans 14 amino acids. Germline assignment: CDR1 SGHRS and CDR2 YFSETQ. CDR3 DNA: TGCGCCAGCAGCTTGGAGGTGGGTTCCCAGCCCCAGCATTTT. Amino acid sequence: CASSLEVGSQPQHF.